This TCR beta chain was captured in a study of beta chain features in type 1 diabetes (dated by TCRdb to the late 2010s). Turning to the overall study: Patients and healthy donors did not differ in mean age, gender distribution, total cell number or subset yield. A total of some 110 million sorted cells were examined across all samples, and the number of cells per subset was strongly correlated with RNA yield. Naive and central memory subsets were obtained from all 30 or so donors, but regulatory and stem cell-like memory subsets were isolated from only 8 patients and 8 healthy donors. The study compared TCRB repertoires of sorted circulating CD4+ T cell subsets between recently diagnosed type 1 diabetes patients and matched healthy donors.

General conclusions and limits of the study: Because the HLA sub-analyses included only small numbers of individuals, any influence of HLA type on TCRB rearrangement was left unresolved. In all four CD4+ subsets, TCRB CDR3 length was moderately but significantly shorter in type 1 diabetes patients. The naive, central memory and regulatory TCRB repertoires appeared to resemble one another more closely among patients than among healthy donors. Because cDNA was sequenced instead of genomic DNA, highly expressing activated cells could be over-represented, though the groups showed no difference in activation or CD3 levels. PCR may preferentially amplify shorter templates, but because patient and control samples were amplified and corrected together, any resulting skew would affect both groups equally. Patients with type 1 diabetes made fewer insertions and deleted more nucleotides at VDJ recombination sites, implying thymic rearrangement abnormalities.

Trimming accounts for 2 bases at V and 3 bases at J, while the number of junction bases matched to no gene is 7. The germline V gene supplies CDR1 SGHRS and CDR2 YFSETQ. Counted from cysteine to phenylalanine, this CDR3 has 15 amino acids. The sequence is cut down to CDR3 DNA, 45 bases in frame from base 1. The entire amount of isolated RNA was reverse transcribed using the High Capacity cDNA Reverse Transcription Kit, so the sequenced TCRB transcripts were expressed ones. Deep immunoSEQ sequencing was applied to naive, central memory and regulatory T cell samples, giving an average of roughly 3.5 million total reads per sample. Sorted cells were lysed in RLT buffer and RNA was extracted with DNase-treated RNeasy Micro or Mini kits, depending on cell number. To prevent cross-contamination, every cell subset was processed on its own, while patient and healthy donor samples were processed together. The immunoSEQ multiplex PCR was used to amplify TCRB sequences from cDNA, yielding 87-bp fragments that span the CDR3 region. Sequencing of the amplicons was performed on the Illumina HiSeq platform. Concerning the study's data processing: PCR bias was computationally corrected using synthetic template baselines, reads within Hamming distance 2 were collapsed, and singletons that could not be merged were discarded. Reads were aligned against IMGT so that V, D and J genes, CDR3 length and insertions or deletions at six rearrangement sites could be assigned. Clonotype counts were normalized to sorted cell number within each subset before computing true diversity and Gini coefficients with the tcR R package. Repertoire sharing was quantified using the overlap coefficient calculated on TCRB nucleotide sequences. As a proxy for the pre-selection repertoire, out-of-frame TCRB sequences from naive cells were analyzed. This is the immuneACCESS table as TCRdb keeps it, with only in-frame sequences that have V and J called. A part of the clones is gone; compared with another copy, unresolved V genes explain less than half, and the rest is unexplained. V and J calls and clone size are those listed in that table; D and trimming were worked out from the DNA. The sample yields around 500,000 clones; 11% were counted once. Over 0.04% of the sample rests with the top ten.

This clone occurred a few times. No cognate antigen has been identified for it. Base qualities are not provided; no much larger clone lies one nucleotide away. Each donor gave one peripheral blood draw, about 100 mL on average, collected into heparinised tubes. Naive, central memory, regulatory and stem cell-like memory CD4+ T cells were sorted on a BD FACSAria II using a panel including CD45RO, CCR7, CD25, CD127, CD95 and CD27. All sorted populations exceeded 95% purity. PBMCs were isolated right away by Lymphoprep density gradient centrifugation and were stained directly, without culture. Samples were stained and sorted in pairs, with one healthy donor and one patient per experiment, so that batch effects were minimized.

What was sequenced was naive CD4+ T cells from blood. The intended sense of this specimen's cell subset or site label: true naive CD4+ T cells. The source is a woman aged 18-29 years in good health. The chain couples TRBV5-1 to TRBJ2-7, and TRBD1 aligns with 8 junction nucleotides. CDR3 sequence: CASSFLLDRDYEQYF. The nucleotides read TGCGCCAGCAGCTTTCTCCTGGACAGGGACTACGAGCAGTACTTC.